Presented here are 23 T cell receptor beta chains from one specimen sequenced in a study of OX40 agonist ivuxolimab in advanced cancers. Libraries were prepared by immunoSEQ multiplex PCR; TCRdb keeps only in-frame clonotypes and omits some of them. The sample has more than 50,000 clones, around nine tenths seen once. This specimen consisted of CD4+ or CD8+ T cells sorted from blood, obtained in a trial of the OX40 agonist ivuxolimab. All receptors come from an adult with an advanced solid tumor such as melanoma, head and neck, liver or kidney cancer.

V is TRBV18 and J is TRBJ2-3; maybe TRBD2 (6 bases). Germline lookup yields CDR1 KGHSH and CDR2 LQKENI. The ends were cut back, 6 bases at V and 5 bases at J, with 12 bases in the middle. The CDR3 length is 13 residues. The CDR3 DNA reads as TGTGCCAGCTCTTTCGAGGGAGGAGATACGCAGTATTTT. Translated: CASSFEGGDTQYF.

This clone was seen more than once but under ten times. J is TRBJ2-1 and V is TRBV6-1; possible D gene TRBD2, 5 bases. The germline CDR1 and CDR2 sequences are MNHNS and SASEGT. V was pared by 6 bases and J by 7 bases, with 19 bases between. There are 15 residues in the CDR3. The CDR3 reads CASSVGRAGNNEQFF. For the CDR3, the DNA is TGTGCCAGCAGCGTCGGGCGCGCGGGCAATAATGAGCAGTTCTTC.

The J gene is TRBJ2-2, the V gene TRBV18; 7 bases align to TRBD2. Germline V gives CDR1 KGHSH, CDR2 LQKENI. J was trimmed by 4 bases and V by 3 bases; bases with no gene match: 8. This CDR3 spans 16 amino acids. The DNA for the CDR3 is TGTGCCAGCTCACCGGGATTGCGGGAGACCACCGGGGAGCTGTTTTTT. Amino acid sequence: CASSPGLRETTGELFF.

The chain couples TRBV7-2 to TRBJ2-5; D assignment may be TRBD1 or TRBD2 (5 bases each). CDR1 SGHTA and CDR2 FQGNSA come from the germline V gene. This CDR3 is 15 amino acids long. Trimming removed 2 bases at V and 2 bases at J, with 12 bases between. The CDR3 protein is CASSLNSGPQETQYF. CDR3 bases: TGTGCCAGCAGCTTAAACTCGGGACCGCAAGAGACCCAGTACTTC.

The chain carries TRBV10-3 and TRBJ1-2; maybe TRBD1 (6 bases). V was cut by 6 bases and J by 3 bases, with 11 bases left in between. This CDR3 contains 13 residues. Per the germline V gene, CDR1 is ENHRY and CDR2 is SYGVKD. This chain's CDR3 is CAISKDRDYGYTF. CDR3 nucleotide sequence: TGTGCCATCAGCAAGGACAGAGACTATGGCTACACCTTC.

This clone was counted a few times. The J gene is TRBJ2-2, the V gene TRBV7-3, with D unclear. Germline CDR1 is SGHTA and CDR2 is FQGTGA. V lost 2 bases and J 8 bases, leaving 6 bases between the germline ends. This CDR3 has 12 residues. The CDR3, as DNA: TGTGCCAGCAGCTTAGGGATTGGGGAGCTGTTTTTT. This sequence encodes CASSLGIGELFF.

This clone was seen a few times. The chain is built from TRBV30 and TRBJ2-5; D possibly corresponds to TRBD2 (5 bases). Between the trimmed V and J ends, which lost 4 bases and 2 bases, there was a span of 20 bases. Germline V gene lookup returns CDR1 GTSNPN and CDR2 SVGIG (reference sequence). This CDR3 spans 16 amino acids. As DNA, the CDR3 is TGTGCCTGGAAAAGGTCTTGGGGAGTCCCGCAAGAGACCCAGTACTTC. This encodes CAWKRSWGVPQETQYF. The whole variable domain, remainder taken from reference TRBV30 and TRBJ2-5, is SQTIHQWPATLVQPVGSPLSLECTVEGTSNPNLYWYRQAAGRGLQLLFYSVGIGQISSEVPQNLSASRPQDRQFILSSKKLLLSDSGFYLCAWKRSWGVPQETQYFGPGTRLLVL.

The chain carries TRBV30 and TRBJ1-5, with 7 bases matching TRBD1. Germline V lookup: CDR1 GTSNPN, CDR2 SVGIG (reference sequence). CDR3 length: 13 residues. Trimming took 7 bases from V and 5 from J; bases not matched to a gene: 8. CDR3 coding DNA: TGTGCCTATGCGGGACAGCTTGATCAGCCCCAGCATTTT. Its translation is CAYAGQLDQPQHF.

The chain has TRBV4-3 and TRBJ2-3; 7 nucleotides line up with TRBD1. Germline loops: CDR1 LGHNA, CDR2 YSLEER. The trim removed 1 base at V and 0 bases at J, leaving 4 bases unmatched. This CDR3 is 16 amino acids long. For the CDR3, the DNA is TGCGCCAGCAGCCAAGGGCGACAGGGTAGCACAGATACGCAGTATTTT. Its protein is CASSQGRQGSTDTQYF.

This sequence joins TRBV7-2 and TRBJ2-5, with D possibly being TRBD2 (6 bases). Trimming took off 6 bases at V and 2 bases at J, with 10 bases between the two ends. Germline assignment: CDR1 SGHTA and CDR2 FQGNSA. The CDR3 sequence is 13 residues long. The CDR3 DNA reads TGTGCCAGCAGACGGGGGTTACAAGAGACCCAGTACTTC. Protein sequence: CASRRGLQETQYF.

The chain couples TRBV5-1 to TRBJ1-2; perhaps TRBD1 as D (6 bases). V gave up 4 bases and J gave up 6 bases, with 13 bases separating them. The CDR3 extends over 13 amino acids. Germline values: CDR1 SGHRS, CDR2 YFSETQ. CDR3 coding DNA: TGCGCCAGCAGCCCCAGGACAGCAGATGGCTACACCTTC. Its protein product is CASSPRTADGYTF. Variable domain in full (rest from reference TRBV5-1 and TRBJ1-2): KAGVTQTPRYLIKTRGQQVTLSCSPISGHRSVSWYQQTPGQGLQFLFEYFSETQRNKGNFPGRFSGRQFSNSRSEMNVSTLELGDSALYLCASSPRTADGYTFGSGTRLTVV.

The rearrangement joins TRBV28 to TRBJ2-1; 8 nucleotides match TRBD2. The junction had 10 bases not matched to a gene; V was cut back by 4 bases and J by 8 bases. This CDR3 has 15 amino acids. The germline CDR1 and CDR2 sequences are MDHEN and SYDVKM. The CDR3 DNA is TGTGCCAGCAGTTGGGGGTCTAGCGGGTCGTATGAGCAGTTCTTC. This codes for CASSWGSSGSYEQFF.

The gene calls are TRBV18 and TRBJ1-2; D is perhaps TRBD1 (6 bases). Germline CDR1 reads KGHSH; CDR2 reads LQKENI. V was shortened by 5 bases and J by 8 bases, with 12 bases between the two germline ends. There are 12 residues in the CDR3. This CDR3 reads CASSSNRDGYTF. In nucleotides, the CDR3 is TGTGCCAGCTCATCGAACAGGGACGGCTACACCTTC.

This rearrangement joins TRBV10-3 to TRBJ1-2, with 10 nucleotides matching TRBD1. The CDR3 totals 14 residues. V lost 6 bases to trimming and J lost 3 bases; unmatched junction nucleotides: 4. Germline V lookup: CDR1 ENHRY, CDR2 SYGVKD. The CDR3: CAISTGTGDYGYTF. CDR3 coding DNA: TGTGCCATCAGCACCGGGACAGGGGACTATGGCTACACCTTC.

The J gene is TRBJ2-1, the V gene TRBV5-1, with D unclear. V was pared by 7 bases and J by 0 bases, with 14 bases between. Germline loops: CDR1 SGHRS, CDR2 YFSETQ. The CDR3 loop spans 15 amino acids. The chain's CDR3 is CASSSTQSSYNEQFF. The CDR3 DNA reads TGCGCCAGCTCCTCGACTCAAAGCTCCTACAATGAGCAGTTCTTC.

This clone was counted a single time. The rearrangement uses TRBV4-3 and TRBJ2-4; 9 bases agree with TRBD1. Germline values: CDR1 LGHNA, CDR2 YSLEER. This CDR3 comprises 16 residues. V shed 1 base, J shed 7 bases, and the junction held 8 bases outside the gene matches. CDR3: CASSQVGGGQGNIQYF. CDR3 bases: TGCGCCAGCAGCCAAGTGGGGGGGGGACAGGGCAACATTCAGTACTTC.

The V and J genes are TRBV6-4 and TRBJ2-1; weak D call: TRBD2 (7 bases). The CDR3 contains 15 residues. V lost 3 bases and J 7 bases, leaving 16 bases between the germline ends. CDR1 MRHNA and CDR2 SNTAGT come from the germline V gene. This chain's CDR3 is CASSETGGLPNEQFF. In nucleotides, the CDR3 is TGTGCCAGCAGTGAAACGGGGGGCTTGCCAAATGAGCAGTTCTTC.

The CDR3 loop is CASSPPGRTANQPQHF. The CDR3 coding sequence is TGTGCCAGCTCACCCCCAGGGCGGACAGCGAATCAGCCCCAGCATTTT. The rearrangement uses TRBV18 and TRBJ1-5; TRBD1 might be the D (6 bases). The CDR3 covers 16 residues. Between the trimmed V and J ends, which lost 3 bases and 4 bases, there was a span of 16 bases. CDR1 is KGHSH, CDR2 LQKENI, per germline.

This chain's CDR3 is CATSKTVNTEAFF. In DNA, the CDR3 is TGTGCCACCAGCAAAACGGTGAACACTGAAGCTTTCTTT. This chain connects TRBV15 to TRBJ1-1; no firm D call. Per the germline V gene, CDR1 is LNHNV and CDR2 is YYDKDF (reference sequence). The CDR3 is made up of 13 amino acids. Trimming shortened V by 4 bases and J by 0 bases, and 6 bases separated the two germline ends.

V and J are TRBV5-1 and TRBJ2-1; D is unclear. There are 12 residues in the CDR3. The germline V gene encodes CDR1 SGHRS and CDR2 YFSETQ. Trimming removed 0 bases from V and 7 bases from J, with 5 bases in between. This CDR3 is CASSLEVNEQFF. The CDR3 DNA is TGCGCCAGCAGCTTGGAGGTGAATGAGCAGTTCTTC.

The chain links TRBV28 to TRBJ1-1, with D tentatively TRBD1 (6 bases). The V end lost 6 bases, the J end lost 0 bases, and 20 bases lay between the germline ends. The CDR3 is 17 amino acids. Looked up from germline, CDR1 is MDHEN and CDR2 is SYDVKM. CDR3 DNA: TGTGCCAGCAGCCCCTCGGGGGCCAGGGGCCTGAACACTGAAGCTTTCTTT. Translation gives CASSPSGARGLNTEAFF.

This clone was observed a few times. This chain uses TRBV29-1 with TRBJ2-7; D may be TRBD1 or TRBD2 (5 bases each). In germline, CDR1 is SQVTM, CDR2 ANQGSEA. V lost 4 bases and J lost 5, with 15 bases in between. The CDR3 runs 13 residues. The CDR3 loop is CSVGVRDPDEQYF. CDR3 nucleotides: TGCAGCGTTGGGGTCCGGGACCCGGACGAGCAGTACTTC.

The CDR3 DNA reads TGTGCCAGCAGACAGGGGGCCTACGAGCAGTACTTC. It yields the protein CASRQGAYEQYF. The V call is TRBV6-6, the J call TRBJ2-7, with 8 bases matching TRBD1. Looked up from germline, CDR1 is MNHNY and CDR2 is SVGAGI (reference sequence). V shed 6 bases, J shed 2 bases, and the junction held 0 bases outside the gene matches. The CDR3 is 12 amino acids.